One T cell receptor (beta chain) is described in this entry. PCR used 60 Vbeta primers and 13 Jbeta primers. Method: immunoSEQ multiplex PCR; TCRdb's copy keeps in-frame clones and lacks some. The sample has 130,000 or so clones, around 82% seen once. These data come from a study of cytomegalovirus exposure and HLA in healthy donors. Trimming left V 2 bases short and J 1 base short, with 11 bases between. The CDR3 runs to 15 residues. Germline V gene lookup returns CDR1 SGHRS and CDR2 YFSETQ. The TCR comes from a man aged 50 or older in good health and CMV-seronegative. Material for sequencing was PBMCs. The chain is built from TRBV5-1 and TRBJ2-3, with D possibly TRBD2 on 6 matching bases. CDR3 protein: CASSFLGGRTDTQYF. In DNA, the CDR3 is TGCGCCAGCAGCTTCCTCGGGGGTCGCACAGATACGCAGTATTTT. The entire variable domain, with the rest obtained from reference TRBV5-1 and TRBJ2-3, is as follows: KAGVTQTPRYLIKTRGQQVTLSCSPISGHRSVSWYQQTPGQGLQFLFEYFSETQRNKGNFPGRFSGRQFSNSRSEMNVSTLELGDSALYLCASSFLGGRTDTQYFGPGTRLTVL.